The 9 T cell receptor beta chains in this list originate from one sample, sequenced in a study of blood T cell repertoires in COVID-19. Repertoires were generated with immunoSEQ multiplex PCR, while TCRdb's copy carries only in-frame clones and drops some. The sample includes 230,000 or so clones, around 80% of them seen just once. The source material was peripheral blood. The receptors were sampled from a human donor in a cohort sampled during active COVID-19.

This clone was counted a few times. The rearrangement links TRBV6-5 to TRBJ1-4; 12 bases map to TRBD1. The CDR3 runs to 15 residues. The V and J ends lost 6 bases and 10 bases, in that order; junction bases with no gene match: 9. Germline V gene data show CDR1 as MNHEY and CDR2 as SVGAGI. DNA for the CDR3: TGTGCCAGCAGACCCGGGACAGGGGGCGCAGGAAAACTGTTTTTT. Translation gives CASRPGTGGAGKLFF.

V and J are TRBV9 and TRBJ2-3, with 16 nucleotides matching TRBD2. In germline, CDR1 is SGDLS, CDR2 YYNGEE. Unmatched junction bases numbered 13, after V lost 2 bases and J lost 1 base. CDR3 length: 21 amino acids. The CDR3 sequence: CASSVLITGTSGRACTDTQYF. The CDR3 DNA sequence: TGTGCCAGCAGCGTCCTGATAACCGGGACTAGCGGGAGGGCCTGCACAGATACGCAGTATTTT.

This chain uses TRBV6-5 with TRBJ1-1, with D possibly TRBD1 on 5 matching bases. Germline CDR1 MNHEY, CDR2 SVGAGI. The CDR3 sequence is 14 residues long. Trimming took off 5 bases at V and 2 bases at J, with 12 bases between the two ends. The CDR3 region is CASSTGGYNTEAFF. The CDR3 nucleotides are TGTGCCAGCAGTACCGGGGGATACAACACTGAAGCTTTCTTT.

This sequence joins TRBV7-2 and TRBJ2-5; 8 bases map to TRBD2. Unmatched junction bases numbered 2, after V lost 1 base and J lost 4 bases. This CDR3 is built from 14 residues. Germline V gene data show CDR1 as SGHTA and CDR2 as FQGNSA. The DNA of the CDR3 is TGTGCCAGCAGCTTAGACGGGAGGGGAGAGACCCAGTACTTC. Protein sequence: CASSLDGRGETQYF.

The J gene is TRBJ2-7, the V gene TRBV6-2 or TRBV6-3; the match to TRBD1 covers 7 bases. With V trimmed by 3 bases and J by 1 base, 3 bases remained unmatched. The CDR3 runs to 14 residues. Germline-derived CDR1 and CDR2 are MNHEY and SVGEGT. CDR3 region: CASSYHRGSYEQYF. CDR3 nucleotide sequence: TGTGCCAGCAGTTATCACAGGGGTTCCTACGAGCAGTACTTC.

This chain connects TRBV7-3 to TRBJ2-3, with D tentatively TRBD2 (6 bases). From germline, CDR1 is SGHTA and CDR2 FQGTGA. V dropped 5 bases and J dropped 4 bases, with 13 bases sitting between them. CDR3 length: 14 residues. The CDR3 sequence: CASSAATGADTQYF. The CDR3 nucleotides read TGTGCCAGCAGCGCGGCCACGGGGGCAGATACGCAGTATTTT. The variable domain in full, completed from reference TRBV7-3 and TRBJ2-3, reads GAGVSQTPSNKVTEKGKYVELRCDPISGHTALYWYRQSLGQGPEFLIYFQGTGAADDSGLPNDRFFAVRPEGSVSTLKIQRTERGDSAVYLCASSAATGADTQYFGPGTRLTVL.

V and J are TRBV28 and TRBJ1-5, with unresolved D. The CDR3 totals 16 residues. The V end was cut by 5 bases, the J end by 4 bases, with 18 bases between. Germline CDR1 reads MDHEN; CDR2 reads SYDVKM. The CDR3 DNA is TGTGCCAGCAGTCCCCCGACTCTCGGGGAGAATCAGCCCCAGCATTTT. This translates into CASSPPTLGENQPQHF.

The chain recombines TRBV24-1 with TRBJ2-1; TRBD2 aligns across 13 bases. The CDR3 consists of 16 residues. The V and J ends lost 2 bases and 7 bases, in that order; junction bases with no gene match: 4. Looked up from germline, CDR1 is KGHDR and CDR2 is SFDVKD. CDR3 in DNA: TGTGCCACCAGTGATTCCGGGACTAGCGGGGAGAATGAGCAGTTCTTC. This sequence encodes CATSDSGTSGENEQFF.

The chain recombines TRBV28 with TRBJ1-6; tentatively, D is TRBD1 (6 bases). This CDR3 contains 15 residues. The germline V and J ends were trimmed by 4 bases and 7 bases, with 14 bases remaining between them. From germline, CDR1 is MDHEN and CDR2 SYDVKM. CDR3 protein: CASSSRGGRNSPLHF. CDR3 nucleotides: TGTGCCAGCAGTTCTCGGGGGGGGCGGAATTCACCCCTCCACTTT.